These T cell receptor beta chains were read from a single sample in a study of cytotoxic CD8 clonotypes in ibrutinib-treated CLL. The protocol was immunoSEQ multiplex PCR, while the TCRdb copy is restricted to in-frame clones and leaves out a portion. The sample consists of tens of thousands of clones, 60% to 80% of them appearing once. The source was PBMCs, collected before ibrutinib treatment. These receptors all stem from a human donor with chronic lymphocytic leukemia. Each CDR3 is given with its conserved first and last residue. D genes are given only for firm matches. A clone size is listed for some rows: how often the clone was seen (once, few, many), or a class if it is expanded.

v_gene	abundance	d_gene	j_gene	CDR3nt	CDR3aa
TRBV27	.	.	TRBJ2-7	TGTGCCAGCAGTTCACCACAGGGGGGGATCTACGAGCAGTACTTC	CASSSPQGGIYEQYF
TRBV6-5	once	.	TRBJ2-3	TGTGCCAGCAGTTATCGATCGGGCACAGATACGCAGTATTTT	CASSYRSGTDTQYF
TRBV6-6	.	TRBD1	TRBJ2-3	TGTGCCAGCAGATCCCGGGACAGGGTTAGCACAGATACGCAGTATTTT	CASRSRDRVSTDTQYF
TRBV10-3	.	.	TRBJ2-1	TGTGCCATCAGAATTTACAATGAGCAGTTCTTC	CAIRIYNEQFF
TRBV29-1	.	TRBD2	TRBJ2-3	TGCAGCGTTGCCGGACTAGTAATGATTAGCACAGATACGCAGTATTTT	CSVAGLVMISTDTQYF
TRBV5-1	once	.	TRBJ1-3	TGCGCCAGCAGCTTGGTTGGGGGGCCTGGAAACACCATATATTTT	CASSLVGGPGNTIYF
TRBV5-4	few	.	TRBJ2-7	TGTGCCAGCAGAATTATGGGGGGTCTCTACGAGCAGTACTTC	CASRIMGGLYEQYF
TRBV7-9	.	TRBD1	TRBJ2-7	TGTGCCAGCAGTCCCTTGCTCCGGACAGGGACCTACGAGCAGTACTTC	CASSPLLRTGTYEQYF
TRBV14	.	.	TRBJ2-1	TGTGCCAGCAGCCAAAGTCCCGGGACCGTGAACAATGAGCAGTTCTTC	CASSQSPGTVNNEQFF
TRBV7-9	.	.	TRBJ1-2	TGTGCCAGCAGCTTAGTGGAGTTTAACTATGGCTACACCTTC	CASSLVEFNYGYTF
TRBV25-1	once	.	TRBJ2-5	TGTGCCAGCAGTGAAGTTTGGGACGGAGAGACCCAGTACTTC	CASSEVWDGETQYF
TRBV27	.	TRBD1	TRBJ2-1	TGTGCCAGCAAAGGACAGGGGAGAAACAATGAGCAGTTCTTC	CASKGQGRNNEQFF
TRBV7-2	.	.	TRBJ2-1	TGTGCCAGCAACCCCATGGGGGAGGCCTACAATGAGCAGTTCTTC	CASNPMGEAYNEQFF
TRBV6-1	.	.	TRBJ2-1	TGTGCCAGCATTCGGGCCAATGAGCAGTTCTTC	CASIRANEQFF
TRBV9	.	.	TRBJ2-3	TGTGCCAGCAGCGGAACTAGCACAGATACGCAGTATTTT	CASSGTSTDTQYF
TRBV9	.	.	TRBJ2-7	TGTGCCAGCAGCGCGGACCCAACCTATAGCTACGAGCAGTACTTC	CASSADPTYSYEQYF
TRBV18	once	.	TRBJ1-4	TGTGCCAGCCAAGCAGTGCAGGCTGGTGAAAAACTGTTTTTT	CASQAVQAGEKLFF
TRBV9	.	TRBD2	TRBJ2-7	TGTGCCAGCAGCGAAAGCACTAGCGGGAGGGTTTACGAGCAGTACTTC	CASSESTSGRVYEQYF
TRBV7-7	.	.	TRBJ2-7	TGTGCCAGCAGCTCGGGACTCGGGAACTCCTACGAGCAGTACTTC	CASSSGLGNSYEQYF
TRBV20-1	.	.	TRBJ2-5	TGCAAAAAAGAGACCCAGTACTTC	CKKETQYF
TRBV15	.	TRBD1	TRBJ1-2	TGTGCCACCAGCAGAGATCTAGGGGTAGGACAGGGGATAGCTAACTATGGCTACACCTTC	CATSRDLGVGQGIANYGYTF
TRBV19	.	.	TRBJ2-5	TGTGCCAGTAGTCCCCGGGTCAACCAAGAGACCCAGTACTTC	CASSPRVNQETQYF
TRBV7-2	.	.	TRBJ2-2	TGTGCCAGCAAAGGGATAGTGAACACCGGGGAGCTGTTTTTT	CASKGIVNTGELFF
TRBV9	.	.	TRBJ1-1	TGTGCCAGCAGCCAATATTTGGTCACTGAAGCTTTCTTT	CASSQYLVTEAFF
TRBV14	.	.	TRBJ2-7	TGTGCCAGCAGCCATAGGAATTATCAGCTCTACGAGCAGTACTTC	CASSHRNYQLYEQYF
TRBV5-5	.	TRBD1	TRBJ1-4	TGTGCCAGCAGCTTGGTTACAGGGACAGGGGGCGAAAAACTGTTTTTT	CASSLVTGTGGEKLFF
TRBV30	.	TRBD2	TRBJ2-7	TGTGCCTGGAGTCCTAGCGGGGGTTGGAGCGAGCAGTACTTC	CAWSPSGGWSEQYF
TRBV27	.	TRBD1	TRBJ2-1	TGTGCCAGCAGTCCTTCCCAGGGGGATCTCTACAATGAGCAGTTCTTC	CASSPSQGDLYNEQFF
TRBV5-1	.	TRBD1	TRBJ2-7	TGCGCCAGCAGCTTGGCCCCGACAGGGGGCGTTTGGTACGAGCAGTACTTC	CASSLAPTGGVWYEQYF
TRBV30	.	TRBD2	TRBJ2-1	TGTGCCTGGAGTGTAACCAGCGGGAGATCCCACAATGAGCAGTTCTTC	CAWSVTSGRSHNEQFF
TRBV28	.	TRBD1	TRBJ1-2	TGTGCCAGCAGACCCCGATTCAGGGGGGGAAACTATGGCTACACCTTC	CASRPRFRGGNYGYTF
TRBV6-1	few	.	TRBJ1-1	TGTGCCAGATGGCAGAACACTGAAGCTTTCTTT	CARWQNTEAFF
TRBV5-1	.	.	TRBJ2-7	TGCGCCAGCAGCTTGGGGCTAGGGGTCCAACGCGAGCAGTACTTC	CASSLGLGVQREQYF
TRBV14	few	.	TRBJ1-2	TGTGCCAGCAGCCCATACGAACACCCTAACTATGGCTACACCTTC	CASSPYEHPNYGYTF
TRBV5-1	.	TRBD2	TRBJ2-7	TGCGCCAGCAGCTTGGATCCAGCGGGGGGGCTATCCTACGAGCAGTACTTC	CASSLDPAGGLSYEQYF
TRBV19	.	TRBD1	TRBJ1-2	TGTGCCAGTATGGACCCCGCAGGGGGGCACTATGGCTACACCTTC	CASMDPAGGHYGYTF
TRBV28	few	.	TRBJ2-2	TGTGCCAGCAGTTTCGACAGTTTCGGGGAGCTGTTTTTT	CASSFDSFGELFF
TRBV27	.	.	TRBJ1-5	TGTGCCAGCAGTCCCGCGGTGGGCAATCAGCCCCAGCATTTT	CASSPAVGNQPQHF
TRBV28	.	.	TRBJ1-6	TGTGCCAGCAGTCCCTTGGGGGCAGTCAGCTCCTATAATTCACCCCTCCACTTT	CASSPLGAVSSYNSPLHF
TRBV14	.	.	TRBJ2-7	TGTGCCAGCAGCCAAGCGGGGCTCGAGCAGTACTTC	CASSQAGLEQYF
TRBV27	.	.	TRBJ1-6	TGTGCCAGCAGTAGTGTGTGGCCAGGGAGGCATTCACCCCTCCACTTT	CASSSVWPGRHSPLHF
TRBV4-1	.	TRBD1	TRBJ1-1	TGCGCCAGCAGCCAAGATCGGGACAGGGGAAACACTGAAGCTTTCTTT	CASSQDRDRGNTEAFF
TRBV2	.	.	TRBJ2-7	TGTGCCAGCGGGCTACCCGCCTACGAGCAGTACTTC	CASGLPAYEQYF